Shown below are 19 T cell receptor beta chains from a single sample sequenced in a study of shared clonotypes between healthy human individuals. Positively selected for CCR7, the CD45RO-negative cells used as naive CD8 cells excluded terminally differentiated effector memory CD45RA+ cells. The assay was immunoSEQ multiplex PCR, and TCRdb's table has in-frame clones only and misses some. The sample contains millions of clones, about 94% of which appear only once. The specimen was naive CD8+ T cells sorted from blood. Every receptor here comes from a man between 18 and 29 years old in good health.

In the case of this clone: Other nucleotide sequences in the sample specify the same CDR3. This sequence joins TRBV2 and TRBJ2-1, with unresolved D. CDR3 size: 13 residues. V was pared by 0 bases and J by 4 bases, with 4 bases between. From germline, CDR1 is SNHLY and CDR2 FYNNEI. The CDR3, as DNA: TGTGCCAGCAGTGAAGCGCTTTACAATGAGCAGTTCTTC. Translating it yields CASSEALYNEQFF. Supplemented by reference TRBV2 and TRBJ2-1, the full variable domain reads EPEVTQTPSHQVTQMGQEVILRCVPISNHLYFYWYRQILGQKVEFLVSFYNNEISEKSEIFDDQFSVERPDGSNFTLKIRSTKLEDSAMYFCASSEALYNEQFFGPGTRLTVL.

The rearrangement links TRBV27 to TRBJ2-1, with TRBD1 identical over 10 bases. Germline V CDR1 and CDR2: MNHEY, SMNVEV (reference sequence). Unmatched junction bases numbered 4, after V lost 2 bases and J lost 6 bases. The CDR3 is 15 residues long. The chain's CDR3 is CASSLRTGGSNEQFF. The CDR3, as DNA: TGTGCCAGCAGTTTAAGGACAGGGGGATCCAATGAGCAGTTCTTC.

The rearrangement uses TRBV6-4 and TRBJ2-1, with 7 bases matching TRBD2. The V and J ends lost 0 bases and 4 bases, in that order; junction bases with no gene match: 6. The CDR3 runs to 16 residues. Germline-derived CDR1 and CDR2 are MRHNA and SNTAGT. CDR3 region: CASSDSATSLYNEQFF. CDR3 DNA sequence: TGTGCCAGCAGTGACTCGGCGACTAGCTTATACAATGAGCAGTTCTTC.

The V gene is TRBV29-1, the J gene TRBJ1-2; D gene uncertain. V dropped 3 bases and J dropped 0 bases, with 8 bases sitting between them. The CDR3 sequence is 13 residues long. The germline V gene encodes CDR1 SQVTM and CDR2 ANQGSEA. CDR3 sequence (DNA): TGCAGCGTTGAGGCCCGGGCTAACTATGGCTACACCTTC. Translation: CSVEARANYGYTF.

The V gene is TRBV2, the J gene TRBJ2-1, with 7 bases that match TRBD2. The CDR3 extends over 13 amino acids. CDR1 is SNHLY and CDR2 is FYNNEI in the germline V gene. Germline trimming cut 11 bases from V and 8 bases from J; bases unmatched to any gene: 12. The CDR3 DNA follows: TGTGCCTGCCATGGGGGGGTGTGGGATGAGCAGTTCTTC. Translated, it gives CACHGGVWDEQFF.

The genes are TRBV15 and TRBJ2-1, with 14 bases that match TRBD2. The junction had 16 bases not matched to a gene; V was cut back by 0 bases and J by 6 bases. Germline-derived CDR1 and CDR2 are LNHNV and YYDKDF (reference sequence). The CDR3 length is 21 residues. CDR3 protein: CATSRDVPGLAGEVVSNEQFF. In DNA, the CDR3 is TGTGCCACCAGCAGAGATGTGCCGGGACTAGCGGGAGAGGTGGTCTCCAATGAGCAGTTCTTC. Looking up the rest from reference TRBV15 and TRBJ2-1 gives the full variable domain: DAMVIQNPRYQVTQFGKPVTLSCSQTLNHNVMYWYQQKSSQAPKLLFHYYDKDFNNEADTPDNFQSRRPNTSFCFLDIRSPGLGDTAMYLCATSRDVPGLAGEVVSNEQFFGPGTRLTVL.

V is TRBV28 and J is TRBJ2-5; D is tentatively TRBD1 or TRBD2 (6 bases each). CDR1 is MDHEN, CDR2 SYDVKM, per germline. Between the trimmed V and J ends, which lost 4 bases and 5 bases, there was a span of 23 bases. The CDR3 runs 17 residues. The CDR3 sequence: CASSSPYLGGNGETQYF. CDR3 coding DNA: TGTGCCAGCAGTTCTCCATATTTGGGGGGCAACGGGGAGACCCAGTACTTC.

Worth noting for this clone: The same CDR3 can be traced to other DNA sequences in this sample. The chain combines TRBV25-1 with TRBJ1-1; tentatively, D is TRBD1 (6 bases). CDR3 length: 13 residues. V was cut by 1 base and J by 5 bases, with 8 bases left in between. CDR1 is MGHDK and CDR2 is SYGVNS in the germline V gene. The DNA for the CDR3 is TGTGCCAGCAGTGAATTAGGGGGGACTGAAGCTTTCTTT. Amino acids: CASSELGGTEAFF.

Notes on this clone: This specimen includes other DNA sequences encoding the same CDR3. This chain connects TRBV5-4 to TRBJ2-7; possibly TRBD1 for D (6 bases). Trimming removed 0 bases at V and 3 bases at J, with 10 bases between. The CDR3 consists of 14 residues. Germline V gene lookup returns CDR1 SGHNT and CDR2 YYREEE (reference sequence). In nucleotides, the CDR3 is TGTGCCAGCAGCTTGGGGGACACCAGCTACGAGCAGTACTTC. Translating it yields CASSLGDTSYEQYF.

Concerning this clone: One end of the junction is discordant with germline, which a read error may explain. V gene TRBV28 combines with J gene TRBJ2-5, with 7 bases identical to TRBD2. Germline CDR1 is MDHEN and CDR2 is SYDVKM. This CDR3 is 14 amino acids long. CDR3 in amino acids: CASSLWGGVETQYF. As DNA, the CDR3 is TGTGCCAGCAGCTTATGGGGGGGGGTAGAGACCCAGTACTTC.

The chain joins TRBV27 to TRBJ1-2; D is unresolved. This CDR3 spans 14 amino acids. The V gene lost 3 bases and the J gene lost 1 base, with 9 bases spanning the gap. CDR1 is MNHEY and CDR2 is SMNVEV in the germline V gene (reference sequence). The DNA for the CDR3 is TGTGCCAGCAGTTTCAACGGATTTAACTATGGCTACACCTTC. This sequence encodes CASSFNGFNYGYTF.

The chain has TRBV14 and TRBJ2-7; D call uncertain. V lost 0 bases, J lost 6 bases, and 15 bases lay in between. This CDR3 region has 15 residues. Germline V gene lookup returns CDR1 SGHDN and CDR2 FVKESK. In DNA, the CDR3 is TGTGCCAGCAGCCAAGATCTCAACCTCGCGAGCGAGCAGTACTTC. Translating gives CASSQDLNLASEQYF.

J is TRBJ2-7 and V is TRBV5-6; D not resolved. CDR1 and CDR2 from the germline V gene are SGHDT and YYEEEE. This CDR3 comprises 14 residues. V was pared by 4 bases and J by 0 bases, with 11 bases between. In DNA, the CDR3 is TGTGCCAGCAGCCAAGTCCAAAGCTCCTACGAGCAGTACTTC. The encoded protein is CASSQVQSSYEQYF.

This chain uses TRBV5-1 with TRBJ1-1; D is unclear. Germline loops: CDR1 SGHRS, CDR2 YFSETQ. This CDR3 has 15 amino acids. V was pared by 0 bases and J by 1 base, with 10 bases between. CDR3 sequence: CASSLEFWGNTEAFF. CDR3 coding DNA: TGCGCCAGCAGCTTGGAGTTCTGGGGGAACACTGAAGCTTTCTTT.

This clone was seen a single time. V and J are TRBV29-1 and TRBJ2-5; D may be TRBD2 (6 bases). The J call may be in error: the DNA end matches TRBJ2-7 better. CDR3 size: 13 residues. Germline loops: CDR1 SQVTM, CDR2 ANQGSEA. The CDR3, as DNA: TGCAGCGTTGGCCCGGGGAGGTTCTACGAGCAGTACTTC. Translation gives CSVGPGRFYEQYF.

The rearrangement uses TRBV4-2 and TRBJ2-1; D not certain. CDR1 is LGHNA, CDR2 YNFKEQ, per germline. The CDR3 runs to 12 residues. V dropped 4 bases and J dropped 6 bases, with 7 bases sitting between them. CDR3 loop: CASSPTGNEQFF. The DNA for the CDR3 is TGTGCCAGCAGCCCCACCGGCAATGAGCAGTTCTTC.

The genes are TRBV10-2 and TRBJ2-3, with 10 bases that match TRBD2. CDR3 size: 18 residues. Germline CDR1 WSHSY, CDR2 SAAADI. Germline trimming cut 3 bases from V and 3 bases from J; bases unmatched to any gene: 12. The DNA for the CDR3 is TGCGCCAGCAGTGAAGTGGTAGCGGGAGGTTACGTGACAGATACGCAGTATTTT. Amino acids: CASSEVVAGGYVTDTQYF.

J is TRBJ1-6 and V is TRBV21-1. TRBV21-1 is described as a pseudogene. The CDR3 runs 11 residues. The CDR3 sequence is CASSKNGPLHF. The CDR3 nucleotides read TGTGCCAGCAGCAAAAATGGTCCCCTCCACTTT.

This chain links TRBV13 with TRBJ2-3, with D perhaps given as TRBD1 or TRBD2 (5 bases each). The CDR3 length is 16 residues. V lost 3 bases to trimming and J lost 6 bases, with 19 bases between them. CDR1 is PRHDT and CDR2 is FYEKMQ in the germline V gene (reference sequence). The CDR3 loop is CASSFDSDYLTDTQYF. The CDR3 DNA sequence: TGTGCCAGCAGCTTCGACAGTGACTACTTAACCGATACGCAGTATTTT.